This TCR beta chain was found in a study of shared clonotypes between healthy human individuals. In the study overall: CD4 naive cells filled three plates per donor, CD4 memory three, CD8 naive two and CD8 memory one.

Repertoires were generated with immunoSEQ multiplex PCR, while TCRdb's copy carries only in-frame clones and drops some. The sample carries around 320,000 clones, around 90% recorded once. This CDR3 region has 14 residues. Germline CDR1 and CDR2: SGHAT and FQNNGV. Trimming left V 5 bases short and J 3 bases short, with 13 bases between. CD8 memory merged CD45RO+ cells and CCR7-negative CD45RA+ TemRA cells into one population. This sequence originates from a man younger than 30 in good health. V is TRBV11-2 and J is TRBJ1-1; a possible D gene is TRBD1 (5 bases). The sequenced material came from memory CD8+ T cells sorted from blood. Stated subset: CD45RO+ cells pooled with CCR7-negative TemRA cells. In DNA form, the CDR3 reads TGTGCCAGCAGCGAACAGGCAATTGACACTGAAGCTTTCTTT. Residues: CASSEQAIDTEAFF.